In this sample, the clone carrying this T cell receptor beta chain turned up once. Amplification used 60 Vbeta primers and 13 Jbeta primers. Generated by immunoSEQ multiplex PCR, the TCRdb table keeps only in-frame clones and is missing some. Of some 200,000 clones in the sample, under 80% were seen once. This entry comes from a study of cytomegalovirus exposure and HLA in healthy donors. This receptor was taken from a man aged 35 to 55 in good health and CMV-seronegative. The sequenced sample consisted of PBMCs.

DNA of the CDR3: TGTGCCAGCAGCCCCTCAGCAGCAGGTTATGGCTACACCTTC. The encoded protein is CASSPSAAGYGYTF. This sequence joins TRBV7-9 and TRBJ1-2, with D uncertain. The germline V and J ends were trimmed by 5 bases and 5 bases, with 15 bases remaining between them. This CDR3 is built from 14 residues. Germline lookup yields CDR1 SEHNR and CDR2 FQNEAQ (reference sequence).